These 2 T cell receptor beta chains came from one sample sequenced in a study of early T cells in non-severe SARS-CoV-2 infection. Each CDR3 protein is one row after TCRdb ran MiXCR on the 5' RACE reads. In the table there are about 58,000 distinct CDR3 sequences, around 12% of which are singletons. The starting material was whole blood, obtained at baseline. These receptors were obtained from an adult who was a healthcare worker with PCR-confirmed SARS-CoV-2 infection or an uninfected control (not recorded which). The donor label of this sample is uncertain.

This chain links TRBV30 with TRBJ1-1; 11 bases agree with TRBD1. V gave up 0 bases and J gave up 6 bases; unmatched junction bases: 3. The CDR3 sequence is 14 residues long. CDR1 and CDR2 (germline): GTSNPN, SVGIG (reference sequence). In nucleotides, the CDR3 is TGTGCCTGGAGTGTCGGGACAGGGGGTTCTGAAGCTTTCTTT. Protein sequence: CAWSVGTGGSEAFF.

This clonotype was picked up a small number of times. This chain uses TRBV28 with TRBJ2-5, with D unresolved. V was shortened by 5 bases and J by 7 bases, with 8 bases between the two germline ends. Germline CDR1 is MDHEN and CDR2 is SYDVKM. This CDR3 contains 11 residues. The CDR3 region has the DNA TGTGCCAGCAGTGTTAGGGTGACCCAGTACTTC. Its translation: CASSVRVTQYF.